These 11 T cell receptor beta chains came from one sample sequenced in a study of blood T cell repertoires in COVID-19. Assay used: immunoSEQ multiplex PCR; TCRdb lists only in-frame clones, some missing. The sample records approximately 110,000 clones, about 84% being singletons. Sequencing input: peripheral blood. The receptors were sampled from a human donor in a cohort sampled during active COVID-19.

V usage is TRBV7-3 and J usage is TRBJ2-2; 9 bases align to TRBD2. The length of the CDR3 is 17 residues. CDR1 SGHTA and CDR2 FQGTGA come from the germline V gene. The junction had 2 bases not matched to a gene; V was cut back by 0 bases and J by 0 bases. CDR3 sequence (DNA): TGTGCCAGCAGCTTAACGGCTAGCGGGACGAACACCGGGGAGCTGTTTTTT. This codes for CASSLTASGTNTGELFF.

This chain uses TRBV19 with TRBJ2-3; D unclear. The germline V gene encodes CDR1 LNHDA and CDR2 SQIVND (reference sequence). V was cut by 0 bases and J by 10 bases, with 11 bases left in between. This CDR3 is 13 amino acids long. CDR3 protein: CASSIDRSDPQYF. CDR3 sequence (DNA): TGTGCCAGTAGTATAGATCGTAGTGATCCGCAGTATTTT.

This rearrangement joins TRBV12-3 or TRBV12-4 to TRBJ1-5; D uncertain. Trimming left V 3 bases short and J 0 bases short, with 3 bases between. The CDR3 is 13 residues long. The CDR3, as DNA: TGTGCCAGCAGTTTCAATAGCAATCAGCCCCAGCATTTT. This codes for CASSFNSNQPQHF.

The CDR3 DNA reads TGTGCCACCAGTGATTCCACATATAGCAATCAGCCCCAGCATTTT. It codes for CATSDSTYSNQPQHF. V and J are TRBV24-1 and TRBJ1-5; D is uncertain. The length of the CDR3 is 15 residues. Per the germline V gene, CDR1 is KGHDR and CDR2 is SFDVKD. V was clipped by 2 bases and J by 0 bases, with 7 bases between them.

CDR3: CAWNWQGLTGELFF. In DNA form, the CDR3 reads TGTGCCTGGAACTGGCAGGGTTTGACCGGGGAGCTGTTTTTT. This chain joins TRBV30 and TRBJ2-2, with D possibly being TRBD1 (5 bases). The CDR3 is 14 residues long. Germline loops: CDR1 GTSNPN, CDR2 SVGIG (reference sequence). V was shortened by 4 bases and J by 5 bases, with 14 bases between the two germline ends.

This chain uses TRBV5-5 with TRBJ2-1; D perhaps matches TRBD2 (5 bases). Germline V gene lookup returns CDR1 SGHKS and CDR2 YYEKEE (reference sequence). The CDR3 has 15 amino acids. Trimming took 0 bases from V and 3 from J, leaving 10 bases between them. CDR3: CASSLAAGLYNEQFF. Here the CDR3 DNA reads TGTGCCAGCAGCTTGGCCGCGGGCCTCTACAATGAGCAGTTCTTC. Full variable domain (remainder filled in from reference TRBV5-5 and TRBJ2-1): DAGVTQSPTHLIKTRGQQVTLRCSPISGHKSVSWYQQVLGQGPQFIFQYYEKEERGRGNFPDRFSARQFPNYSSELNVNALLLGDSALYLCASSLAAGLYNEQFFGPGTRLTVL.

This sequence joins TRBV4-3 and TRBJ1-6, with 9 positions matching TRBD1. The CDR3 has 16 residues. V was pared by 0 bases and J by 6 bases, with 3 bases of the junction left unmatched. Germline CDR1 and CDR2: LGHNA and YSLEER. CDR3 sequence reads: CASSQDPDRGNSPLHF. The CDR3 DNA is TGCGCCAGCAGCCAAGATCCGGACAGGGGTAATTCACCCCTCCACTTT.

The chain recombines TRBV5-1 with TRBJ1-1, with 7 nucleotides matching TRBD1. This CDR3 region has 16 residues. The ends lost 0 bases at V and 5 bases at J; junction bases unmatched: 10. CDR1 and CDR2 (germline): SGHRS, YFSETQ. The CDR3: CASSLVKGAFGTEAFF. The CDR3 region has the DNA TGCGCCAGCAGCTTGGTGAAGGGGGCATTTGGAACTGAAGCTTTCTTT.

This chain uses TRBV11-2 with TRBJ2-1; 10 bases fit TRBD2. Germline assignment: CDR1 SGHAT and CDR2 FQNNGV. The trim removed 1 base at V and 4 bases at J, leaving 10 bases unmatched. The CDR3 spans 18 residues. CDR3 nucleotide sequence: TGTGCCAGCAGCTTAGGGATGAAACTAGCGGGATCATACAATGAGCAGTTCTTC. Translating it yields CASSLGMKLAGSYNEQFF.

The chain's CDR3 is CASNNRGKQETQYF. The CDR3 DNA sequence: TGTGCCAGTAATAACAGGGGGAAGCAAGAGACCCAGTACTTC. The chain has TRBV19 and TRBJ2-5; 8 nucleotides align to TRBD1. This CDR3 region has 14 residues. Trimming cost V 7 bases and J 2 bases; bases outside gene matches: 6. The V gene's germline CDR1 is LNHDA and CDR2 SQIVND (reference sequence).

This chain joins TRBV18 and TRBJ1-5; D possibly corresponds to TRBD1 (5 bases). Looked up from germline, CDR1 is KGHSH and CDR2 is LQKENI. V was trimmed by 1 base and J by 7 bases, leaving 11 bases between them. This CDR3 comprises 14 residues. The CDR3 is CASSPRTGPQPQHF. The CDR3 region has the DNA TGTGCCAGCTCACCACGAACAGGCCCACAGCCCCAGCATTTT.